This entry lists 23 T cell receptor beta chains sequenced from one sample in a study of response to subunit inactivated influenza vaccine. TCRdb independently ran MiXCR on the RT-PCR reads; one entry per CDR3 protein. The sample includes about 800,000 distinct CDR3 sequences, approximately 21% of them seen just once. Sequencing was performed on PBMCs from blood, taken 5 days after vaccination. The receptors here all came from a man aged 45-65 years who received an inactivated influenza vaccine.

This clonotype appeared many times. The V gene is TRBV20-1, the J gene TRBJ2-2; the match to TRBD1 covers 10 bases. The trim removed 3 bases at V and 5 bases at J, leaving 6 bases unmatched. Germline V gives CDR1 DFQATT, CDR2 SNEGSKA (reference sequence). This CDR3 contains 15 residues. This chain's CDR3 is CSARTGGARTGELFF. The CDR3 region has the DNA TGCAGTGCTAGGACAGGGGGCGCGAGGACCGGGGAGCTGTTTTTT.

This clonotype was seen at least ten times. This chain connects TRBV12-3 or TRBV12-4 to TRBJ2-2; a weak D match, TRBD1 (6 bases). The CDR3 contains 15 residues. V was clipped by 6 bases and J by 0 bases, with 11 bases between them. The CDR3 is CASSRQEPNTGELFF. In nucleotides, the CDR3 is TGTGCCAGCAGCCGACAGGAGCCGAACACCGGGGAGCTGTTTTTT.

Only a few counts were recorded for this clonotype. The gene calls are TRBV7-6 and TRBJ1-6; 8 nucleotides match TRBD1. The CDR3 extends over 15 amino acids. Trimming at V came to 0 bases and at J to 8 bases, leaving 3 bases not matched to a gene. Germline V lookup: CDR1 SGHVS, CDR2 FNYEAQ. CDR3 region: CASSLATGGHSPLHF. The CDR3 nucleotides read TGTGCCAGCAGCTTAGCTACAGGGGGACATTCACCCCTCCACTTT.

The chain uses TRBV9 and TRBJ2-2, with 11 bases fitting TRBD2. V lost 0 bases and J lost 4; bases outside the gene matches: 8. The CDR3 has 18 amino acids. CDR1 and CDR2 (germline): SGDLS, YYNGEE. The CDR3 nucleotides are TGTGCCAGCAGCGTAGCTGATAGCGGGAGGGCTGGCACCGGGGAGCTGTTTTTT. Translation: CASSVADSGRAGTGELFF.

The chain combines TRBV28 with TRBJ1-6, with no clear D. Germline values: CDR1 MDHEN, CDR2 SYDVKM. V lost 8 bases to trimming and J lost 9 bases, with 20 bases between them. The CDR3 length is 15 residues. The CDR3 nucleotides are TGTGCCAGCCTAAGAAGTCGGGGTCTACGTTCACCCCTCCACTTT. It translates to CASLRSRGLRSPLHF.

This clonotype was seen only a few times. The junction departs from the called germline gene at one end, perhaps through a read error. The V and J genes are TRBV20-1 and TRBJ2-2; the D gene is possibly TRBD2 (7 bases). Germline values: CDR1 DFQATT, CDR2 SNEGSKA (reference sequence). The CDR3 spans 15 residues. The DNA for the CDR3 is TGCAGTGCTAGACCCGGGGGGCCGAAGACCGGGGAGCTGTTTTTT. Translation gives CSARPGGPKTGELFF.

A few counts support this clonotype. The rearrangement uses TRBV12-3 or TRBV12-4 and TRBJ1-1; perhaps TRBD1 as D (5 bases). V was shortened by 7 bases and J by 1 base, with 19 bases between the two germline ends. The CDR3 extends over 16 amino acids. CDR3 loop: CASKLYGTSRNTEAFF. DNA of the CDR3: TGTGCCAGCAAACTATATGGGACTTCCCGGAACACTGAAGCTTTCTTT.

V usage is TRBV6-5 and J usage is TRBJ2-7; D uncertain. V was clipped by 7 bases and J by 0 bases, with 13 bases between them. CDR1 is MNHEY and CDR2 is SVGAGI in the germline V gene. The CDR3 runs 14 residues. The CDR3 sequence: CASIRSVASYEQYF. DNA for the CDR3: TGTGCCAGCATTAGATCGGTGGCCTCCTACGAGCAGTACTTC.

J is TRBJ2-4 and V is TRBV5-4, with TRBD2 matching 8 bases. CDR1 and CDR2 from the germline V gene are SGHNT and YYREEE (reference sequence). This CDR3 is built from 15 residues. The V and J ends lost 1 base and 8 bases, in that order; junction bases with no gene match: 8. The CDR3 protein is CASSLMVAGKDIQYF. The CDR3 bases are TGTGCCAGCAGCTTGATGGTAGCGGGGAAGGACATTCAGTACTTC.

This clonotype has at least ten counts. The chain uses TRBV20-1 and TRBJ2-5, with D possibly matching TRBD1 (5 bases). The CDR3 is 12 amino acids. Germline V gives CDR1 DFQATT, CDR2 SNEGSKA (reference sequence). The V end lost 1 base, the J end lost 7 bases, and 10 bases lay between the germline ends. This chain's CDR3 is CSARAARGTQYF. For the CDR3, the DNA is TGCAGTGCTAGAGCCGCAAGGGGGACCCAGTACTTC.

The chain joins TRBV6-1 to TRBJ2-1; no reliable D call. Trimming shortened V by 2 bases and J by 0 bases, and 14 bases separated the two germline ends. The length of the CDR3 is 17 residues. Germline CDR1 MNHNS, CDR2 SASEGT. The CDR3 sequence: CASSESPGHRSYNEQFF. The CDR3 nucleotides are TGTGCCAGCAGTGAATCTCCAGGCCATCGCTCCTACAATGAGCAGTTCTTC.

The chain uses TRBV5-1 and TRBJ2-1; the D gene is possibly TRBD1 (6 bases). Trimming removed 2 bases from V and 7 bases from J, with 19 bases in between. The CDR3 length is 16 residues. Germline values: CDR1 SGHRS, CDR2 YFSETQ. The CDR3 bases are TGCGCCAGCAGCTTAGGGGTAGCAGGGGCGAGGAATGAGCAGTTCTTC. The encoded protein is CASSLGVAGARNEQFF.

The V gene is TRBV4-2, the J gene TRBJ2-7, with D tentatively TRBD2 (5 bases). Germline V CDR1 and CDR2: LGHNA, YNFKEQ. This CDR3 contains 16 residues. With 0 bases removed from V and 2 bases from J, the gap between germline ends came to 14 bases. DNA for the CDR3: TGTGCCAGCAGCCAAGAAGGGCGGGTCCCTACCTACGAGCAGTACTTC. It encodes CASSQEGRVPTYEQYF.

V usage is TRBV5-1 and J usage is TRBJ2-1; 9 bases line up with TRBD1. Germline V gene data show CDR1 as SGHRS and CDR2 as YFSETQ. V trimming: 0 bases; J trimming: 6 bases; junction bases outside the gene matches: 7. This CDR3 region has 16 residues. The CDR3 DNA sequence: TGCGCCAGCAGCTTGGCCGTACAGGGGGCCGGCAATGAGCAGTTCTTC. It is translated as CASSLAVQGAGNEQFF.

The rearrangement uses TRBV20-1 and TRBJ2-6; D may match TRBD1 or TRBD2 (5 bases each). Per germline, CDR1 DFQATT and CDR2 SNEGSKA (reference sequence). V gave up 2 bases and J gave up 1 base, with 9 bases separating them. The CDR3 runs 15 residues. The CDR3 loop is CSARRGVSGANVLTF. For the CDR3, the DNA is TGCAGTGCTAGAAGAGGGGTTTCTGGGGCCAACGTCCTGACTTTC.

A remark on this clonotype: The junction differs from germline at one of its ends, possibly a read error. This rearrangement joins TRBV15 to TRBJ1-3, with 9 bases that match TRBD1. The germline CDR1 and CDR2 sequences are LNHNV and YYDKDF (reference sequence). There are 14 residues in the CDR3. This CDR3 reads CATSTSGQGSTIYF. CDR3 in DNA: TGTGCCACCAGCACCTCGGGACAGGGAAGCACCATATATTTT.

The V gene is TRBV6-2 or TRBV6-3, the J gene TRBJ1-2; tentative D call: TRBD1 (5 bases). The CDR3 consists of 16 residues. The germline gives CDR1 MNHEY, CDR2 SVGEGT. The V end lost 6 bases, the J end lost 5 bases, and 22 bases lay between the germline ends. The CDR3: CASSRPGPQKTYGYTF. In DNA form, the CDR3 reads TGTGCCAGCAGCCGACCGGGACCTCAAAAGACGTATGGCTACACCTTC.

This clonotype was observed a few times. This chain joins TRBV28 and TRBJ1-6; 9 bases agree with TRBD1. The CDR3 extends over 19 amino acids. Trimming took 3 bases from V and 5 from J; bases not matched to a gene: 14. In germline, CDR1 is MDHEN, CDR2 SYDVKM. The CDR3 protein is CASSLLGTGTVGDNSPLHF. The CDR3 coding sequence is TGTGCCAGCAGTTTGTTGGGGACAGGGACGGTGGGGGATAATTCACCCCTCCACTTT.

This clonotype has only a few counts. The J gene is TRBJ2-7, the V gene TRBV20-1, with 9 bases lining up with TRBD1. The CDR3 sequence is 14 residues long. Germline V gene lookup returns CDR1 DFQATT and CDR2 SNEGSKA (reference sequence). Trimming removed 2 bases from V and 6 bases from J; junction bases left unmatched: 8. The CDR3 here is CSARSDRGLSEQYF. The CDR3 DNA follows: TGCAGTGCTAGATCGGACAGGGGCTTATCCGAGCAGTACTTC.

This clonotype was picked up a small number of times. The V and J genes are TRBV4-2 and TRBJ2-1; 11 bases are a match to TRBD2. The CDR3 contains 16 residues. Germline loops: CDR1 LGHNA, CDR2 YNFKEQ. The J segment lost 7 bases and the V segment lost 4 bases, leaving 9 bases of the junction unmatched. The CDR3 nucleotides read TGTGCCAGCAGCCGACTACTAGCGGGAGAAAGGAATGAGCAGTTCTTC. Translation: CASSRLLAGERNEQFF.

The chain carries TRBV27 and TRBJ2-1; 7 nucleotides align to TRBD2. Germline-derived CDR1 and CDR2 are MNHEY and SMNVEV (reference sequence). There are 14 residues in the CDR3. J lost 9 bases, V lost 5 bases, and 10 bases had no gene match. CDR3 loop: CASSLGLVNSEQFF. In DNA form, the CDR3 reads TGTGCCAGCAGTCTCGGACTAGTTAACAGTGAGCAGTTCTTC.

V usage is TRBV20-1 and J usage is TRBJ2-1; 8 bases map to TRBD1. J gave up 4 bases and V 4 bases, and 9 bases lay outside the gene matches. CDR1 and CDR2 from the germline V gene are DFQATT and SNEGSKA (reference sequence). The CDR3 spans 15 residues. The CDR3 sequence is CSAKAGTGLYNEQFF. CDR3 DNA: TGCAGTGCTAAGGCCGGGACAGGTTTATACAATGAGCAGTTCTTC.

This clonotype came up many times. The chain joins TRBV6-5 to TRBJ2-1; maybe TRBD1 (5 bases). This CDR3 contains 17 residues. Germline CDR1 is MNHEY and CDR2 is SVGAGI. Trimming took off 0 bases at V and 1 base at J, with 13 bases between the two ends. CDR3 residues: CASSYSQGTFSYNEQFF. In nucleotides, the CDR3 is TGTGCCAGCAGTTACTCTCAGGGAACGTTTTCCTACAATGAGCAGTTCTTC.